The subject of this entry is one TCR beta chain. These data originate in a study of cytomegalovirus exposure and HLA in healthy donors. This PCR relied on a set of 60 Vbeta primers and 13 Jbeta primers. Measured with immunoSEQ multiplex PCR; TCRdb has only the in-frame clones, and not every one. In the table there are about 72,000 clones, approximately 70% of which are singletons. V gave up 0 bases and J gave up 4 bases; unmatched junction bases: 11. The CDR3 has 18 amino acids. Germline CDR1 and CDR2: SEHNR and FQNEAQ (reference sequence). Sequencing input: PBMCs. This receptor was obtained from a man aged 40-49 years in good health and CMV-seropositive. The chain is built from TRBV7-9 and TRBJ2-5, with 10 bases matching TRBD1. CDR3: CASSLASSGTGDGETQYF. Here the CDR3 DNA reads TGTGCCAGCAGCTTAGCGTCCTCCGGGACAGGGGACGGAGAGACCCAGTACTTC.